This T cell receptor (beta chain) was sequenced during a study of identical twins. Notes on this clonotype: Its antigen is not identified.

The V gene lost 0 bases and the J gene lost 5 bases, with 16 bases spanning the gap. The CDR3 runs to 16 residues. CDR1 is SGHDN and CDR2 is FVKESK in the germline V gene. General study points: Out-of-frame alpha sequences shared by twins were enriched for low generation probability. Monozygotic twin pairs showed more out-of-frame TCR alpha sharing than models estimated. Analyses based on zero insertions could be partly confounded by invariant MAIT and iNKT cells.

With template switching, a universal primer site was added, and the cDNA carried unique molecular identifiers. TCRdb used MiXCR to reprocess the 5' RACE reads, holding one entry per CDR3 protein. The sample shows around 490,000 distinct CDR3 sequences, around an eighth of them seen only once. These data were likewise used in another study, on yellow fever vaccine responses in identical twins.

The sequence was obtained from a woman between 18 and 30 years old in good health. The genes are TRBV14 and TRBJ1-2; possible D gene TRBD1, 6 bases. The source material was CD4+ T cells sorted from blood. CDR3 coding DNA: TGTGCCAGCAGCCAAGATTCGAGCAGGGGAATGTATGGCTACACCTTC. Residues: CASSQDSSRGMYGYTF.